This TCR beta chain is drawn from a study of neurological immune-mediated disorders. Study-level points and caveats: CDR3 amino acid sequences of expanded clones were not shared across subjects, a result suggesting private repertoires in all groups.

The CDR3 spans 12 residues. Germline V gives CDR1 SQVTM, CDR2 ANQGSEA. Trimming removed 4 bases from V and 3 bases from J, with 10 bases in between. This clonotype was recorded many times. The antigen is unknown. TCRdb reprocessed the 5' RACE reads via MiXCR and lists one record per CDR3 protein. This repertoire shows about 50,000 distinct CDR3 sequences, approximately 17% found once; its top ten account for about 4.7%. The genes are TRBV29-1 and TRBJ2-7; TRBD1 is a possible D gene (6 bases). The material sequenced was PBMCs. This receptor was identified in a man aged 55 to 70 in good health. In DNA form, the CDR3 reads TGCAGCGTTGGAACAGGGTTCTACGAGCAGTACTTC. This sequence encodes CSVGTGFYEQYF.